This T cell receptor beta chain was profiled in a study of metastatic and nonmetastatic thyroid tumors. Background on the study: It was across blood and tumor or nodule tissue from malignant and benign thyroid patients that repertoires were compared.

No patient had received any treatment before thyroid surgery. CDR1 and CDR2 from the germline V gene are MNHNS and SASEGT. This CDR3 is 14 amino acids long. Trimming cost V 5 bases and J 5 bases; bases outside gene matches: 5. Original handling: Researchers built a distant-metastasis classifier for papillary thyroid cancer that drew on CDR3 differences across clinicopathological groups. TCRdb re-processed the PCR reads through MiXCR. Here the V and J calls rest on TCRdb's processing, not on the authors' analysis. The sample contains tens of thousands of clones, less than 30% of which appear only once.

This TCR came from a female donor with papillary thyroid cancer or a benign thyroid nodule (not recorded which). Some clones in this sample may be carry-over from other donors' samples. The specimen sequenced was blood. The gene calls are TRBV6-1 and TRBJ2-7, with 11 bases lining up with TRBD2. CDR3 nucleotides: TGTGCCAGCAGTCTAGCGGGGGGCCCCCACGAGCAGTACTTC. Its translation: CASSLAGGPHEQYF.